This entry lists 18 T cell receptor delta chains sequenced from one sample in a study of γδ T cells in repeated Plasmodium falciparum infection. Gammadelta T cells were flow-sorted from PBMC into Vgamma9/Vdelta2+ and Vdelta2-negative populations for bulk analysis. TCRdb called clones from the multiplex PCR reads again using CATT. The sample has around 57,000 delta-chain clones; over 1.5% are singletons. Material: gamma-delta T cells from blood. The receptors come from a pool of human donors (malaria-infected and uninfected, not separated).

In its sample, this clone was seen many times. Additional DNA sequences in this sample encode the identical CDR3. V usage is TRDV1 and J usage is TRDJ1, with D possibly TRDD3 on 7 matching bases. Germline CDR1 TSWWSYY, CDR2 QGS. The germline V and J ends were trimmed by 4 bases and 0 bases, with 36 bases remaining between them. This CDR3 contains 23 residues. CDR3 sequence reads: CALGACSFPRLNWGRPYTDKLIF. The CDR3 DNA follows: TGTGCTCTTGGGGCATGCTCCTTCCCGAGATTGAACTGGGGACGCCCGTACACCGATAAACTCATCTTT.

Ten or more counts support this clone. The protein given by TCRdb reflects a much larger clone and differs at residue 7 from this DNA's translation, likely from a read error; the protein shown is the DNA's translation. This chain links TRDV1 with TRDJ1; TRDD2 matches 8 bases. V lost 2 bases to trimming and J lost 1 base; unmatched junction nucleotides: 6. There are 16 residues in the CDR3. In germline, CDR1 is TSWWSYY, CDR2 QGS. The DNA for the CDR3 is TGTGCTCTTGGGGAAACACCTTCCTATAGCACCGATAAACTCATCTTT. As protein: CALGETPSYSTDKLIF.

In its sample, this clone was seen many times. The CDR3 DNA reads TGTGCTCTTGGATTACAGGTCAGGAGGTTCTGGGGGATACCTCCTTTGCCTACCGATAAACTCATCTTT. This encodes CALGLQVRRFWGIPPLPTDKLIF. This chain uses TRDV1 with TRDJ1; 11 positions match TRDD3. The J gene was not available in TCRdb and was assigned here by matching the DNA to germline segments. This CDR3 is 23 amino acids long. V lost 6 bases, J lost 2 bases, and 29 bases stayed unmatched. The germline V gene encodes CDR1 TSWWSYY and CDR2 QGS.

This clone was detected ten times or more. This may be a read error, as it is one base from a much larger clone. The chain uses TRDV1 and TRDJ3; weak D call: TRDD3 (6 bases). Here the J gene was assigned by germline matching of the DNA, as TCRdb has none. This CDR3 is 19 amino acids long. The germline CDR1 and CDR2 sequences are TSWWSYY and QGS. Trimming took 9 bases from V and 2 from J, leaving 23 bases between them. The CDR3 nucleotides read TGTGCTCTCGAACCTTCACTCAGGGGGACACCCTGGGACACCCGACAGATGTTTTTC. Its translation: CALEPSLRGTPWDTRQMFF.

A remark on this clone: TCRdb assigns this DNA the protein of a much larger clone, which departs from its translation at residue 16; this likely reflects a read error, and the protein shown comes from translating the DNA. This chain connects TRDV1 to TRDJ1; TRDD3 matches at 10 bases. Per the germline V gene, CDR1 is TSWWSYY and CDR2 is QGS. V lost 1 base and J lost 1; bases outside the gene matches: 33. The CDR3 is 26 amino acids. The CDR3 region has the DNA TGTGCTCTTGGGGAACCCTTTTTCTGTCGGCCCTTCCTAAACGGAGTGGGGGATACCTTCACCGATAAACTCATCTTT. Translating gives CALGEPFFCRPFLNGVGDTFTDKLIF.

This clone was seen ten or more times. A far larger clone differs by one base, so this is likely a read error. This specimen includes other DNA sequences encoding the same CDR3. The chain joins TRDV2 to TRDJ1; D unclear. The CDR3 sequence is 14 residues long. CDR1 and CDR2 from the germline V gene are GEAIGNYY and EKD. The DNA for the CDR3 is TGTGCCTGTGTCCCAGGTACTGAGGCCCTAAAACTCATCTTC. This translates into CACVPGTEALKLIF.

This clone is medium-sized within its sample. Other DNA sequences of this sample code for an identical CDR3. The chain recombines TRDV1 with TRDJ1; D uncertain. The V end lost 3 bases, the J end lost 0 bases, and 23 bases lay between the germline ends. The CDR3 length is 19 residues. The germline gives CDR1 TSWWSYY, CDR2 QGS. The CDR3 DNA is TGTGCTCTTGGGGAGCATGAAACTGTCACAACACCTTACACCGATAAACTCATCTTT. It translates to CALGEHETVTTPYTDKLIF.

As concerns this clone: TCRdb's listed protein matches a much larger clone and diverges from this DNA's translation at residue 16, likely through a read error; the protein shown comes from the DNA. This sequence joins TRDV1 and TRDJ1; D is perhaps TRDD3 (6 bases). The J gene was not available in TCRdb and was assigned here by matching the DNA to germline segments. V was cut by 0 bases and J by 4 bases, with 30 bases left in between. The germline V gene has CDR1 TSWWSYY and CDR2 QGS. The CDR3 runs to 21 residues. The CDR3 is CALGELIRPTTRRYGVDKLIF. The CDR3 DNA reads TGTGCTCTTGGGGAACTAATCAGACCTACAACAAGGAGATACGGGGTCGATAAACTCATCTTT.

Comment on this clone: TCRdb's protein for this DNA is that of a much larger clone and differs from the translation at residue 24, likely a read error; the protein shown is the DNA translation. The chain recombines TRDV3 with TRDJ1; a weak D match, TRDD2 (5 bases). This CDR3 has 25 residues. Germline V gives CDR1 TVYSNPD, CDR2 GDNSRS (reference sequence). The CDR3 here is CAFRVPPRTFGRYNPQFTHTDKLTF. CDR3 nucleotide sequence: TGTGCCTTTAGGGTGCCTCCTAGGACGTTTGGGCGATATAACCCACAATTTACCCACACCGATAAACTCACCTTT.

This clone appeared a few times. A much bigger clone sits one base away, suggesting this may be a read error. The rearrangement uses TRDV1 and TRDJ1, with 8 bases lining up with TRDD3. Trimming at V came to 5 bases and at J to 2 bases, leaving 10 bases not matched to a gene. The germline V gene has CDR1 TSWWSYY and CDR2 QGS. The CDR3 spans 16 residues. The CDR3 DNA reads TGTGCTCTTGGGCTGCTACCTCACTGGGGGACCGATAAACTCATCTTT. Its translation is CALGLLPHWGTDKLIF.

This clone was observed a few times. The protein TCRdb lists belongs to a much larger clone and differs from this DNA's translation at residue 22, which points to a read error; the protein shown is made from the DNA. The V gene is TRDV1, the J gene TRDJ1; 13 nucleotides align to TRDD3. J was trimmed by 7 bases and V by 1 base; bases with no gene match: 36. Germline V gene lookup returns CDR1 TSWWSYY and CDR2 QGS. This CDR3 comprises 26 residues. The CDR3, as DNA: TGTGCTCTTGGGGAACCGAACCAAACACCCATACTGGGGGATACGGGAACCCTATTAAAAGTTCGTAAACTCATCTTT. Residues: CALGEPNQTPILGDTGTLLKVRKLIF.

This clone was detected a few times. This is likely an artifact of a read error, given a far larger clone one base away. Different DNA sequences within this sample yield the same CDR3. The V and J genes are TRDV1 and TRDJ1; 13 nucleotides agree with TRDD3. TCRdb lists no J gene, so it was determined here by aligning the DNA to germline. The V gene end was trimmed by 3 bases and the J gene end by 2 bases; junction bases not matched to a gene: 21. The CDR3 length is 22 residues. CDR1 is TSWWSYY, CDR2 QGS, per germline. The CDR3 DNA follows: TGTGCTCTTGGGGACCTTATCCTTCAGCTTCTACTGGGGGATACGGGGACCGATAAACTCATCTTT. It is translated as CALGDLILQLLLGDTGTDKLIF.

The CDR3 nucleotides are TGTGCTCTTGGGGAACCGCAATCCTTCCCTCCAAACTGGGGGATACGATCCACCGATAAACTCATCTTT. Protein product: CALGEPQSFPPNWGIRSTDKLIF. The chain is built from TRDV1 and TRDJ1, with 13 bases aligning to TRDD3. The J gene was missing in TCRdb and was found by matching the end of the DNA to germline. CDR1 and CDR2 from the germline V gene are TSWWSYY and QGS. This CDR3 has 23 amino acids. V trimming: 1 base; J trimming: 1 base; junction bases outside the gene matches: 21.

This clone was seen many times. This likely traces to a read error, being one base from a far larger clone. At the DNA level, this CDR3 is encoded by other sequences in the same sample as well. The CDR3 here is CALGVAFPTTNPYTDKLIF. In DNA, the CDR3 is TGTGCTCTTGGGGTCGCCTTCCCGACAACTAATCCCTACACCGATAAACTCATCTTT. V gene TRDV1 combines with J gene TRDJ1; perhaps TRDD2 as D (6 bases). The germline V gene has CDR1 TSWWSYY and CDR2 QGS. The CDR3 spans 19 residues. The ends were cut back, 4 bases at V and 0 bases at J, with 24 bases in the middle.

A remark on this clone: This DNA's translation and the protein TCRdb lists, from a much larger clone, do not match at residue 14, likely due to a read error; the protein shown is translated from the DNA. The rearrangement uses TRDV1 and TRDJ1; the match to TRDD3 covers 7 bases. The V gene end was trimmed by 1 base and the J gene end by 0 bases; junction bases not matched to a gene: 11. The CDR3 consists of 18 residues. Germline CDR1 reads TSWWSYY; CDR2 reads QGS. The CDR3 reads CALGEPRVGDQYTDKLIF. The CDR3 coding sequence is TGTGCTCTTGGGGAACCAAGAGTGGGGGACCAGTACACCGATAAACTCATCTTT.

On this clone itself: A single base is all that separates this from a far larger clone, so a read error is likely. Other DNA sequences in the same sample also yield this CDR3. This rearrangement joins TRDV1 to TRDJ1, with D unresolved. Here the J gene came from matching the DNA to germline, since TCRdb omits it. This CDR3 has 19 residues. The germline gives CDR1 TSWWSYY, CDR2 QGS. The V gene lost 1 base and the J gene lost 2 bases, with 23 bases spanning the gap. The CDR3 here is CALGERFTLTLVYTDKLIF. As DNA, the CDR3 is TGTGCTCTTGGGGAACGATTTACTCTAACCCTCGTGTATACCGATAAACTCATCTTT.

This clone has at least ten counts. TCRdb lists the protein of a much larger clone for this DNA, which differs at residue 7, so this is likely a read error; the protein given here is translated from the DNA itself. This chain links TRDV1 with TRDJ1; the D call may be TRDD2 or TRDD3 (8 bases each). TCRdb supplies no J gene; here it was assigned by aligning the nucleotide sequence to germline. CDR1 TSWWSYY and CDR2 QGS come from the germline V gene. There are 22 residues in the CDR3. Trimming cost V 5 bases and J 2 bases, with 36 bases left between them. The CDR3 DNA sequence: TGTGCTCTTGGGCCACCAGGCCTTCCTATGGTACTGGGGGGGTCCACGACCGATAAACTCATCTTT. It codes for CALGPPGLPMVLGGSTTDKLIF.

In the case of this clone: The protein held in TCRdb is that of a much larger clone and does not match this DNA's translation at residue 14, likely because of a read error; the protein shown is translated from the DNA. V usage is TRDV1 and J usage is TRDJ1; 8 nucleotides match TRDD3. The CDR3 has 23 amino acids. Looked up from germline, CDR1 is TSWWSYY and CDR2 is QGS. Trimming took 6 bases from V and 1 from J; bases not matched to a gene: 31. The CDR3 is CALGATRISPVLGGRFGTDKLIF. Here the CDR3 DNA reads TGTGCTCTTGGCGCGACGCGGATCTCCCCCGTACTGGGGGGTAGATTTGGCACCGATAAACTCATCTTT.